The T cell receptor beta chain under discussion was sequenced for a study of read filtering for tumor transcriptome and immune sequencing. Whole-study context: R-ISS stage counts were about eight for I, 15 to 20 for II, 6 or 7 for III.

This clonotype came up many times. Its antigen is not identified. The library was built from around 400 ng RNA with molecular barcoded adaptors for alpha/delta and beta/gamma chains. TCRdb recomputed calls from the reads with MiXCR, one row per CDR3 protein. The sample shows 100,000 to 150,000 distinct CDR3 sequences, roughly 13% of them seen only once. Trimming cost V 6 bases and J 5 bases; bases outside gene matches: 15. Germline V gene lookup returns CDR1 MNHEY and CDR2 SMNVEV (reference sequence). The CDR3 runs 18 residues. General observations from the study: Around 84% of IR-seq clonotypes had one read, totaling around 4% of reads; RNA-seq: approximately 75% and 45%. IR-seq captured clonotypes deeper and more reliably than RNA-seq.

The receptor was derived from a donor aged 40 or older with multiple myeloma. The material sequenced was a population of CD138-negative cells sorted from bone marrow. This chain links TRBV27 with TRBJ2-1; 11 bases align to TRBD2. CDR3 coding DNA: TGTGCCAGCAGCCTTCTGCCGGGACTAGCGGCCCTAAACAATGAGCAGTTCTTC. It is translated as CASSLLPGLAALNNEQFF.